The T cell receptor (beta chain) described here comes from a study of blood T cell repertoires in COVID-19 (TCRdb year 2020). Notes on the research overall: Collaborator samples came from the United States, Italy and Spain and covered acute and convalescent phases of COVID-19. The prospective study material was composed of cDNA or gDNA derived from T cells, B-cell-depleted T cells, or PBMCs. Where HLA class I and class II types were available, the types were taken from metadata supplied by the sample provider, not from assay-based typing. Samples were obtained from the ongoing ImmuneRACE study (first 160 participants) and from 1,254 subjects provided by 6 global collaborators. Deeply sampled blood TCRbeta repertoires from subjects exposed to, actively infected with, or recovered from COVID-19 were included in the dataset. A de-identified subject ID, COVID-19 status, age in years and sex were almost always included in the sample metadata. The repertoires were released in a freely available public database intended as a resource for research on the immune response to SARS-CoV-2.

In the case of this clone: What this receptor recognizes is not known. Base qualities were left out, and no much larger clone turns up one base away.

V loses 6 bases, J loses 4 bases, and the germline ends lie 18 bases apart. The CDR3 has 15 amino acids, counting the end cysteine and phenylalanine. Solely the CDR3 DNA is kept, with 45 bases framed from the first base. CDR1 and CDR2 are drawn from the germline V gene (reference sequence): MNHEY, SMNVEV. The immunoSEQ Assay, a bias-controlled multiplex PCR, was used to amplify TCRbeta CDR3 regions from genomic DNA. As for how the authors treated the data: The number of nucleated cells in each sample was estimated by amplification of reference gene primers within the assay. Sequence reads were collapsed and filtered to measure the absolute abundance of every unique TCRbeta CDR3 rearrangement. For each sample, productive Simpson clonality was calculated as the square root of Simpson's diversity index over productive rearrangements. What TCRdb holds here is the immuneACCESS table cut down to in-frame rearrangements. Part of the clones is not present; checked against another copy, under half of the missing clones reflect an unresolved V gene, and the others are unexplained. That table furnishes V, J and clone size, whereas the DNA furnished D and trimming. The sample data list 95,000 to 110,000 clones, and more than 70% of these were observed just once. The ten largest clones take up about 6.8% of the sample.

What the research found in general, with its limitations: How much clinical and demographic metadata was included differed by source and by participant, and the metadata was provided uncurated.

The collaborating institutions used their own protocols to collect whole blood in K2EDTA tubes. For TCRbeta analysis, collaborator samples were shipped as frozen whole blood, as isolated PBMCs, or as DNA extracted from either sample type. Recombination linked TRBV27 to TRBJ1-1, with TRBD1 as a weak D call on 6 bases. This TCR was recovered from a man aged 50-60 years with active or convalescent COVID-19. The sequenced material came from peripheral blood. The DNA is as follows: TGTGCCAGCAGACCTCACAAAGACAGGTTCACTGAAGCTTTCTTT. Its translation reads: CASRPHKDRFTEAFF.